The 3 T cell receptor beta chains below all came from one sample that was sequenced in a study of shared clonotypes between healthy human individuals. Clones were sequenced by immunoSEQ multiplex PCR, and TCRdb holds only the in-frame ones, with some missing. The table has 2 million to 3 million clones, 93% seen once. Sequencing was done on a sample of naive CD4+ T cells from PBMCs. Stated subset: CD45RA+ positively selected. Every receptor here comes from a man aged 18 to 29 in good health. Some clones in this sample may be carry-over from other donors' samples.

In nucleotides, the CDR3 is TGTGCCAGTAGTATTGATTTGGGGGGGCTTTCGGCAAGCACTGAAGCTTTCTTT. Protein: CASSIDLGGLSASTEAFF. V gene TRBV19 combines with J gene TRBJ1-1; D perhaps matches TRBD1 (6 bases). Germline CDR1 reads LNHDA; CDR2 reads SQIVND (reference sequence). The length of the CDR3 is 18 residues. V was pared by 3 bases and J by 4 bases, with 24 bases between.

The gene calls are TRBV5-1 and TRBJ2-5; 8 bases agree with TRBD2. The junction had 7 bases not matched to a gene; V was cut back by 5 bases and J by 1 base. Germline CDR1 and CDR2: SGHRS and YFSETQ. This CDR3 contains 15 residues. The CDR3 nucleotides are TGCGCCAGCAGTTACAGACTAGCGACCCAAGAGACCCAGTACTTC. Translating gives CASSYRLATQETQYF.

This clone was observed a single time. The gene calls are TRBV14 and TRBJ2-7; TRBD2 aligns across 11 bases. This CDR3 is 16 amino acids long. The ends lost 6 bases at V and 2 bases at J; junction bases unmatched: 9. From germline, CDR1 is SGHDN and CDR2 FVKESK. In nucleotides, the CDR3 is TGTGCCAGCAGTAATGCCGGGACTAGCGGCACCTACGAGCAGTACTTC. The encoded protein is CASSNAGTSGTYEQYF.